The entry below describes one T cell receptor (beta chain). Cells designated naive CD8 were CD45RO-negative and were positively selected for CCR7, with terminally differentiated effector memory CD45RA+ cells excluded. Healthy HIV-negative adults with no recent acute infections or vaccinations were recruited as donors. Clones were read by immunoSEQ multiplex PCR, and TCRdb kept only the in-frame ones, dropping some. The table shows more than 600,000 clones, with just over 90% occurring only once. The sample is drawn from a study of shared clonotypes between healthy human individuals. The CDR3 extends over 15 amino acids. The germline V gene encodes CDR1 SGHTA and CDR2 FQGNSA. J lost 3 bases, V lost 5 bases, and 7 bases had no gene match.

The chain combines TRBV7-2 with TRBJ2-3; 8 bases are shared with TRBD1. Sequencing was carried out using naive CD8+ T cells sorted from blood. This clonotype originated in a man younger than 40 in good health. This CDR3 is CASSLLTGETDTQYF. CDR3 coding DNA: TGTGCCAGCAGCCTACTGACAGGGGAGACAGATACGCAGTATTTT.